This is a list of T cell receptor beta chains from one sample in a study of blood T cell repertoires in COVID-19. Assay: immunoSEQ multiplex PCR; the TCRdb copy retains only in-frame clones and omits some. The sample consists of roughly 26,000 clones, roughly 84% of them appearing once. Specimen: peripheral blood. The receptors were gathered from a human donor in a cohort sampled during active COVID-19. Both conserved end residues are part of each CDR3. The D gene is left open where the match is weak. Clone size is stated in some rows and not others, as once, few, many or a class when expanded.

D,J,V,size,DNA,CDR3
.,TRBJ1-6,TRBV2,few,TGTGCCAGCAGTGAGTACAGCCGAAATAATTCACCCCTCCACTTT,CASSEYSRNNSPLHF
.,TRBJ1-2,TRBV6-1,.,TGTGCCAGCAGTGAGAACCAACGAGGAGGCTACACCTTC,CASSENQRGGYTF
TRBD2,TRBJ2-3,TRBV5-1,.,TGCGCCAGCACCCGAGCGGGAGGGCCGGGAGATACGCAGTATTTT,CASTRAGGPGDTQYF
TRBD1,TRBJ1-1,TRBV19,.,TGTGCCAGTAGTTGGGACAGCACGAACACTGAAGCTTTCTTT,CASSWDSTNTEAFF
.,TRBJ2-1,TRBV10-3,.,TGTGCCATCAGCCCCGGGATCGCCTTAGAGCAGTTCTTC,CAISPGIALEQFF
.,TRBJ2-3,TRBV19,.,TGTGCCAGTAGTATCGTCCAGGGTGATACGCAGTATTTT,CASSIVQGDTQYF
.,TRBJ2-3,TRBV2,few,TGTGCCAGTAGACTGTCTAGCACAGATACGCAGTATTTT,CASRLSSTDTQYF
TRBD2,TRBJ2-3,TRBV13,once,TGTGCCAGCAGCCTCCAACTAGCGGGGGTAGGAGATACGCAGTATTTT,CASSLQLAGVGDTQYF
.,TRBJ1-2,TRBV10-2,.,TGCGCCAGCAGTGAGGCGGGGGGGGCTCAAGACTATGGCTACACCTTC,CASSEAGGAQDYGYTF
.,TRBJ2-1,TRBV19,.,TGTGCCAGTAGTATCAAGGGAACAGGGCCCAATGAGCAGTTCTTC,CASSIKGTGPNEQFF
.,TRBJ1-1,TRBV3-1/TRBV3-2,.,TGTGCCAGCAGCCAAGGAGGCGGAGAAGCTTTCTTT,CASSQGGGEAFF
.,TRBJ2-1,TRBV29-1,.,TGCAGCGTTGATGGGCCGATGGCAGCCAATGAGCAGTTCTTC,CSVDGPMAANEQFF
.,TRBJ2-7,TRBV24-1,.,TGTGCCACCACTTCCAGCGTCCCCCCACGCTACGAGCAGTACTTC,CATTSSVPPRYEQYF
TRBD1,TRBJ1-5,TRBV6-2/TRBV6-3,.,TGTGCCAGCAGCCTAGCCGACAGGGGGAATCAGCCCCAGCATTTT,CASSLADRGNQPQHF
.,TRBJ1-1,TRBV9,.,TGTGCCAGCAGCGACGCCGGGACACTTACTGAAGCTTTCTTT,CASSDAGTLTEAFF
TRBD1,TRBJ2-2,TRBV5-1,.,TGCGCCAGCAGCAGCTCATCCGGGACAGGACCCGGGACCGGGGAGCTGTTTTTT,CASSSSSGTGPGTGELFF
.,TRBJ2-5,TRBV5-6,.,TGTGCCAGCAGTCAGCAAGAGACCCAGTACTTC,CASSQQETQYF
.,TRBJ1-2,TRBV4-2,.,TGTGCCAGCACCCTAAAGGGGGGGCCCTATGGCTACACCTTC,CASTLKGGPYGYTF
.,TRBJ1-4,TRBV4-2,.,TGTGCCAGCAGCCAAGGACAGGCAGAGGAAAAACTGTTTTTT,CASSQGQAEEKLFF
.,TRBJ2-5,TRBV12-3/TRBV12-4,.,TGTGCCAGCAGTGACAGGCTGGGGAAGACCCAGTACTTC,CASSDRLGKTQYF
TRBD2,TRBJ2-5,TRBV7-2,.,TGTGCCAGCAGCTTACTAAGCGGGAGGGGCGGAGAGACCCAGTACTTC,CASSLLSGRGGETQYF
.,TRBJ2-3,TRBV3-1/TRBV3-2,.,TGTGCCAGCACACAAAACCGGGACTTAGGACCCCCTCGAGATACGCAGTATTTT,CASTQNRDLGPPRDTQYF
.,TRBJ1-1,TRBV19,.,TGTGCCAGTAGTCCAGGGGCCATCAATGAAGCTTTCTTT,CASSPGAINEAFF
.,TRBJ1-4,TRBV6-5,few,TGTGCCAGCAGGGGAGGGGCGTTGTTTGAAAAACTGTTTTTT,CASRGGALFEKLFF
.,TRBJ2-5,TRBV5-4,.,TGTGCCAGCAGCTGGGGGCCTCAGACCCAGTACTTC,CASSWGPQTQYF
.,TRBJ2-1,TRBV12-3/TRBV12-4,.,TGTGCCAGCAGTTCAGGCGAGCAGTTCTTC,CASSSGEQFF
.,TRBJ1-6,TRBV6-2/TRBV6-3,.,TGTGCCAGCAGTTACGGGAGCTATAATTCACCCCTCCACTTT,CASSYGSYNSPLHF
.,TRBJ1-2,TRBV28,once,TGTGCCAGCAGTTTTAGCACAAACTATGGCTACACCTTC,CASSFSTNYGYTF
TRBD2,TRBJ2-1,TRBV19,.,TGTGCCAGTAGTATAAAAGCGGGGCCTCACAATGAGCAGTTCTTC,CASSIKAGPHNEQFF
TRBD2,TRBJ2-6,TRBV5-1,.,TGCGCCAGCAGCGTAGGGACTACCAATGAAATCTCTGGGGCCAACGTCCTGACTTTC,CASSVGTTNEISGANVLTF
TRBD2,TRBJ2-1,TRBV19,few,TGTGCCAGTAGGTTACTAGCCGCAGCGGGAGATGATCATGAGCAGTTCTTC,CASRLLAAAGDDHEQFF
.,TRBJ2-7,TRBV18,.,TGTGCCAGCTCAACGGGGACAGAGCAGTACTTC,CASSTGTEQYF
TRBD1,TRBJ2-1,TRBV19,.,TGTGCCAGTAGTATATGGGATCGAAAAGGGACAGGGGACGGCAATGAGCAGTTCTTC,CASSIWDRKGTGDGNEQFF
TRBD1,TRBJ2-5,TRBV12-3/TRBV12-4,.,TGTGCCAGCAGTCCCAGGGGGAAAGAGACCCAGTACTTC,CASSPRGKETQYF
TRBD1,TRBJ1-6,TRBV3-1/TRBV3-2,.,TGTGCCAGCAGCCGAGGGACAGTTAATTCACCCCTCCACTTT,CASSRGTVNSPLHF
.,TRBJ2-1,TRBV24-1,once,TGTGCCACCAGTGATTTAACAGGGACGTATACAAGTGAGCAGTTCTTC,CATSDLTGTYTSEQFF
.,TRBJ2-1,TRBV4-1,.,TGCGCCAGCAGCCGGAGGGCCCAGGATGAGCAGTTCTTC,CASSRRAQDEQFF
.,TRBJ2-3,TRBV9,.,TGTGCCAGCAGCGTAGTACCCGGGAGTTATAATACGCAGTATTTT,CASSVVPGSYNTQYF
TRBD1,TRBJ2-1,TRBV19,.,TGTGCCAGTAGTGACAGGGCCAGCAATGAGCAGTTCTTC,CASSDRASNEQFF
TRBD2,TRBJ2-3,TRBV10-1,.,TGCGCCAGCAGTGAGTCCAGTTATACTAGCGGGAATACAGATACGCAGTATTTT,CASSESSYTSGNTDTQYF
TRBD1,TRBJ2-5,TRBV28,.,TGTGCCAGCAGTTGGACAGGACAGCGCCAAGAGACCCAGTACTTC,CASSWTGQRQETQYF
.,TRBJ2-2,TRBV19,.,TGTGCCAGTAGTATTAACCGACTGTGGAGCACCGGGGAGCTGTTTTTT,CASSINRLWSTGELFF
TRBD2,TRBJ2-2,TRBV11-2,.,TGTGCCAGCAGCCTAGGACTAGCGTTGAGGACCGGGGAGCTGTTTTTT,CASSLGLALRTGELFF
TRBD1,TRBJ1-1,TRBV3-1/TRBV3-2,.,TGTGCCAGCAGCCCGGGACAGGGAGCTTTCTTT,CASSPGQGAFF
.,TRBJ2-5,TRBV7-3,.,TGTGCCAGCAGCCGTCAAGAGACCCAGTACTTC,CASSRQETQYF
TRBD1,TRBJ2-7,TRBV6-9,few,TGTGCCAGCAGTTATACCCGGGACAGGGACTCCTACGAGCAGTACTTC,CASSYTRDRDSYEQYF
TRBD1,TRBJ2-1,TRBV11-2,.,TGTGCCAGCAGTCCCGGGACAGGGGTTAGGGAGCAGTTCTTC,CASSPGTGVREQFF
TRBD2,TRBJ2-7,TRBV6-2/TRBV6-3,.,TGTGCCAGCAGTTACTCTAGCGGGACCGTCTACGAGCAGTACTTC,CASSYSSGTVYEQYF
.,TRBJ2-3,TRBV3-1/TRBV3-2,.,TGTGCCAGCAGGTCAGGGAGGCGGGACGGGACAGATACGCAGTATTTT,CASRSGRRDGTDTQYF
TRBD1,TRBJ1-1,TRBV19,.,TGTGCCAGTTGGGACAGGCCCAACACTGAAGCTTTCTTT,CASWDRPNTEAFF
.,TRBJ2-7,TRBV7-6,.,TGTGCCAGCAGCTTAGCGGAACAGGGACGGTACGAGCAGTACTTC,CASSLAEQGRYEQYF
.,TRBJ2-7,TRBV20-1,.,TGCAGTGCTGCTTTACAGGACGAGCAGTACTTC,CSAALQDEQYF
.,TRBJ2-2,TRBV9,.,TGTGCCAGCAGCTTAACCCATAGCGGGAACACCGGGGAGCTGTTTTTT,CASSLTHSGNTGELFF